The text below deals with one TCR beta chain. Its target antigen remains unknown. No quality values exist for individual bases; no much larger clone is one base distant. Library generation was performed with PCR. The run used an Illumina HiSeq 2500. To normalize quantification of the TCRbeta repertoire, the TCR libraries were built with molecular barcoding that relied on unique molecular identifiers. TCRdb passed the public sequencing reads through fastp at Q25 and MiXCR, retaining productive beta sequences. When rows share a CDR3 protein, they turn into one entry using the most common DNA and genes. For this sample the table gives approximately 130,000 distinct CDR3 sequences, of which about 9.6% were detected only once. Under 30% of the sample belongs to the ten largest clones. The sample belongs to a study of T-cell reconstitution after alpha-beta-depleted transplantation in children (dated by TCRdb to 2016 to 2017). A note on the overall study: The study quantitatively tracked T-cell immune reconstitution after TCRalphabeta/CD19-depleted allogeneic hematopoietic cell transplantation in children using TCR repertoire profiling. The research as a whole found: The frequencies of hyperexpanded clones fell over the following months, and after one year, T-cell counts and TCRbeta diversity were mostly attributed to newly produced T cells. In some patients, the high TCRbeta diversity seen at day 60 was put down to recipient T cells and intrathymic progenitors that had survived conditioning. Apparently early alphabetaT-cell count recovery about two months after transplant reportedly relied on only several hundred rapidly expanded clones derived from non-depleted graft cells.

What the treatment or condition label conveys for this sample: allogeneic hematopoietic cell transplantation with graft depleted of TCRalphabeta T cells and CD19 B cells. The children who served as transplant recipients had been given grafts of TCRalphabeta/CD19-depleted allogeneic hematopoietic cells. The V end loses 0 bases and the J end loses 1 base, and a stretch of 13 bases separates them. From the cysteine through the phenylalanine, the CDR3 covers 17 amino acids. Solely the CDR3 DNA is kept, with 51 bases framed from the first base. Taken from the germline V gene, the CDR1 and CDR2 loops are SGHVS and FQNEAQ.

Recombination joined TRBV7-8 with TRBJ1-5, with no D gene named confidently. Specimen: PBMCs, mostly from graft donor cells, collected 180 days after TCRalphabeta/CD19-depleted stem cell transplant. The source of this sequence is a girl less than two years old who had a stem cell transplant for combined immunodeficiency, so the T cells may come from the graft donor. The CDR3 here reads CASSLAEKGGSNQPQHF. The nucleotide sequence reads as follows: TGTGCCAGCAGCTTAGCGGAAAAGGGAGGGAGCAATCAGCCCCAGCATTTT.